This TCR beta chain was documented in a study of neurological immune-mediated disorders. With 1 base removed from V and 5 bases from J, the gap between germline ends came to 5 bases. The CDR3 runs 12 residues. The germline CDR1 and CDR2 sequences are DFQATT and SNEGSKA (reference sequence). A note on this clonotype: Its antigen is not identified.

One entry per CDR3 protein, called by TCRdb with MiXCR from the 5' RACE reads. The sample comprises roughly 59,000 distinct CDR3 sequences, over 5% of which are singletons, and around 5.3% rests with the top ten. Study results and limitations: HTLV-1-associated myelopathy displayed the greatest TCR clonal expansion, and multiple sclerosis exhibited the smallest, lower than that of healthy controls. CDR3 amino acid sequences of expanded clones were not shared across subjects, a result suggesting private repertoires in all groups. There was no clinical or MRI feature that showed an association with the multiple sclerosis repertoire cluster.

Sequencing input: PBMCs. The V gene is TRBV20-1, the J gene TRBJ1-4; D call uncertain. The receptor was isolated from a human donor with multiple sclerosis. The donor label of this sample is uncertain. The CDR3 DNA reads TGCAGTGCTAGAGCAGTGAATGAAAAACTGTTTTTT. It is translated as CSARAVNEKLFF.